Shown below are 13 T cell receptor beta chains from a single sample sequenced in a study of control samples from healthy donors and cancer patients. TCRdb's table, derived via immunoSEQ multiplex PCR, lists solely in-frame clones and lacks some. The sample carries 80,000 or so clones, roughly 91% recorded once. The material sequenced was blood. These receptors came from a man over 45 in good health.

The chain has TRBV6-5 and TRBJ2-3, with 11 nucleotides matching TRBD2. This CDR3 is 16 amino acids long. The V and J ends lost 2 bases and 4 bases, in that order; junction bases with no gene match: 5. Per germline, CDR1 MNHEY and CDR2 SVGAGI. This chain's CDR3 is CASSYGTSGDPDTQYF. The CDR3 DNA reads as TGTGCCAGCAGTTACGGGACTAGCGGAGATCCAGATACGCAGTATTTT.

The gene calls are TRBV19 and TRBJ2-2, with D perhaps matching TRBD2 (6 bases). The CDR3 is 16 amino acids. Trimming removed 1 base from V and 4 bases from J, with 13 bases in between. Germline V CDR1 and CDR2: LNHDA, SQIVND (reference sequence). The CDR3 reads CASSIAWGVGTGELFF. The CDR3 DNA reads TGTGCCAGTAGTATAGCCTGGGGGGTTGGCACCGGGGAGCTGTTTTTT. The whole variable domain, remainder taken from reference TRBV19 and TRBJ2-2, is DGGITQSPKYLFRKEGQNVTLSCEQNLNHDAMYWYRQDPGQGLRLIYYSQIVNDFQKGDIAEGYSVSREKKESFPLTVTSAQKNPTAFYLCASSIAWGVGTGELFFGEGSRLTVL.

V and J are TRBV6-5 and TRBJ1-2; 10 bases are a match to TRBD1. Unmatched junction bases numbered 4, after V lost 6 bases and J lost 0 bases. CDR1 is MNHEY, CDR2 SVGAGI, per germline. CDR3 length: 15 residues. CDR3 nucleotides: TGTGCCAGCAGGGGGACAGGGGCCTCTAACTATGGCTACACCTTC. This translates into CASRGTGASNYGYTF.

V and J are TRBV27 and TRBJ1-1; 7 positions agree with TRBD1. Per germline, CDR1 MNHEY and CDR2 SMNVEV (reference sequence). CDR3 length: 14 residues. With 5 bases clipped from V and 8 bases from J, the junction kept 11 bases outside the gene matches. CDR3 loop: CASSTTGDWAEAFF. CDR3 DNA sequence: TGTGCCAGCAGTACAACAGGGGATTGGGCGGAAGCTTTCTTT.

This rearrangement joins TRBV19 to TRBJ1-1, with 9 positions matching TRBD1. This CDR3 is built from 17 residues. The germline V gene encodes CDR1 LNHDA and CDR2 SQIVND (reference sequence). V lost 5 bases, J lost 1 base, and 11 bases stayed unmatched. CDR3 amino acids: CASSYSTWTGANTEAFF. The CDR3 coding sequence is TGTGCCAGTAGTTATTCAACTTGGACAGGGGCGAACACTGAAGCTTTCTTT.

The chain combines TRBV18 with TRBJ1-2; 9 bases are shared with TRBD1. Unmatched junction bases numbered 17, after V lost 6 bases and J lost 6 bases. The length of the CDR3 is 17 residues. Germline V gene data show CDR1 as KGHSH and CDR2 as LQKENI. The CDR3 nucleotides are TGTGCCAGCTCCTTCAGGGCCGACAGGGGGTTCCTCCATGGCTACACCTTC. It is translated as CASSFRADRGFLHGYTF.

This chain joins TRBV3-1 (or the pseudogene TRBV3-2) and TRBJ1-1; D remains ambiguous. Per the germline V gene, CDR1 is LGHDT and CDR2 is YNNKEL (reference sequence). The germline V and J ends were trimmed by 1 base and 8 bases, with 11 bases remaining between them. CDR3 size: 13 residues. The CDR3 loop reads CASSQVSSEEAFF. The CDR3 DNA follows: TGTGCCAGCAGCCAAGTCTCATCGGAAGAAGCTTTCTTT.

In nucleotides, the CDR3 is TGTGCCAGCAGCCAAGGGGGACAGAAATATTCACCCCTCCACTTT. Encoded protein: CASSQGGQKYSPLHF. The rearrangement uses TRBV14 and TRBJ1-6; TRBD1 agrees at 7 bases. Germline-derived CDR1 and CDR2 are SGHDN and FVKESK. CDR3 length: 15 residues. V trimming: 1 base; J trimming: 8 bases; junction bases outside the gene matches: 5.

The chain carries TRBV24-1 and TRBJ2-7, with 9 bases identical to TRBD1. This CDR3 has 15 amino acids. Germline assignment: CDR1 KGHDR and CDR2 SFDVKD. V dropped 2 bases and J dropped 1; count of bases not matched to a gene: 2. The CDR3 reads CATSDSGTGSYEQYF. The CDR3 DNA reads TGTGCCACCAGTGATTCCGGGACAGGGTCCTACGAGCAGTACTTC.

CDR3 sequence reads: CASSNRRGTIYF. In nucleotides, the CDR3 is TGTGCCAGCAGCAACCGTAGGGGCACCATATATTTT. This sequence joins TRBV14 and TRBJ1-3; possibly TRBD1 for D (5 bases). Germline values: CDR1 SGHDN, CDR2 FVKESK. The CDR3 has 12 residues. Between the trimmed V and J ends, which lost 5 bases and 9 bases, there was a span of 11 bases. The whole variable domain, filled in from reference TRBV14 and TRBJ1-3, reads EAGVTQFPSHSVIEKGQTVTLRCDPISGHDNLYWYRRVMGKEIKFLLHFVKESKQDESGMPNNRFLAERTGGTYSTLKVQPAELEDSGVYFCASSNRRGTIYFGEGSWLTVV.

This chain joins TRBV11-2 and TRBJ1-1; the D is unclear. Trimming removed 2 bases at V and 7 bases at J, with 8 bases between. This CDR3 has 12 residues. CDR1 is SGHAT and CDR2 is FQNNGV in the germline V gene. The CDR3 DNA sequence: TGTGCCAGCAGCTTACAGGAGAGTGAAGCTTTCTTT. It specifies CASSLQESEAFF.

CDR3 sequence (DNA): TGTGCCAGCAGACCGGACAGCTTTAATGAAAAACTGTTTTTT. This sequence encodes CASRPDSFNEKLFF. The chain uses TRBV6-6 and TRBJ1-4; D may be TRBD1 (6 bases). Looked up from germline, CDR1 is MNHNY and CDR2 is SVGAGI (reference sequence). CDR3 length equals 14 residues. Trimming stripped 6 bases from V and 4 bases from J, with 12 bases between.

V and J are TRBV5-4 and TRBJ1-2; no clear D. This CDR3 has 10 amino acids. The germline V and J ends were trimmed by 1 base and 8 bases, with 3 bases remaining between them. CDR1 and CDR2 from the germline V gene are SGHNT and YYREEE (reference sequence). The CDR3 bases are TGTGCCAGCAGCTTGTTGGGCTACACCTTC. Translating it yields CASSLLGYTF.